Below, one TCR beta chain is given with its context. The time point denotes: after trial treatment. Treatment defined: LDRT plus nivolumab, ipilimumab, low-dose cyclophosphamide and aspirin (RACIN trial). The donors' regimen was nivolumab, ipilimumab, aspirin, low-dose cyclophosphamide and low-dose radiotherapy. The data were obtained in a study of low-dose radiotherapy and immunotherapy resistance in tumors. In the study overall: Those assigned to Cohort 2 were treated with 1 Gy per fraction every two weeks (13 Gy in total over 26 weeks).

TRAV- and TRBV-specific primers primed first-strand cDNA, covering alpha and beta chains. Over 20 PCR cycles, TCRs were amplified from a constant-region primer and V-primer adapter. mRNA that had been isolated underwent amplification through in vitro transcription. TCRdb re-derived calls from the reads in MiXCR, one entry per CDR3 protein. The table shows about 100,000 distinct CDR3 sequences, with under 25% occurring only once. The germline V gene has CDR1 SGHRS and CDR2 YFSETQ. This CDR3 region has 14 residues. Trimming shortened V by 3 bases and J by 5 bases, and 15 bases separated the two germline ends.

The chain recombines TRBV5-1 with TRBJ2-7; the D gene is possibly TRBD2 (5 bases). The sequences come from PBMCs, collected after low-dose radiotherapy plus immunotherapy. The receptor comes from a male donor with prostate cancer. The CDR3, as DNA: TGCGCCAGCAGCTCTGGGCTGGGGAGCGACGAGCAGTACTTC. It encodes CASSSGLGSDEQYF.